Following are 22 T cell receptor beta chains from one sample sequenced in a study of siplizumab effects on memory and regulatory T cells. The assay was immunoSEQ multiplex PCR, and TCRdb's table has in-frame clones only and misses some. This sample has approximately 97,000 clones; roughly nine tenths occur once, and the top ten carry 0.85% to 1.2%. Input material: CD4+ T cells sorted from blood. The source of these receptors is a human donor in good health.

The genes are TRBV2 and TRBJ2-5; perhaps TRBD1 as D (6 bases). Between the trimmed V and J ends, which lost 4 bases and 5 bases, there was a span of 23 bases. The CDR3 extends over 17 amino acids. The germline gives CDR1 SNHLY, CDR2 FYNNEI. In DNA, the CDR3 is TGTGCCAGCAGTGTAAGGGTCTGGGGGCGTGTAGGGGAGACCCAGTACTTC. It specifies CASSVRVWGRVGETQYF.

The chain employs TRBV25-1 and TRBJ1-1; 7 positions agree with TRBD1. The CDR3 contains 14 residues. CDR1 MGHDK and CDR2 SYGVNS come from the germline V gene. Trimming took 6 bases from V and 1 from J; bases not matched to a gene: 5. The CDR3 region has the DNA TGTGCCAGCAGGGAGACAGGGTGGAACACTGAAGCTTTCTTT. Protein product: CASRETGWNTEAFF.

This clone was seen a single time. This chain uses TRBV28 with TRBJ2-7; D is unresolved. Germline CDR1 is MDHEN and CDR2 is SYDVKM. Trimming removed 3 bases at V and 10 bases at J, with 10 bases between. The CDR3 loop spans 11 amino acids. CDR3 in DNA: TGTGCCAGCAGTTTGTTGGGAACCCAGTACTTC. Protein: CASSLLGTQYF.

This clone was seen only a few times. This rearrangement joins TRBV11-2 to TRBJ1-1; D uncertain. The germline CDR1 and CDR2 sequences are SGHAT and FQNNGV. Trimming cost V 3 bases and J 1 base, with 9 bases left between them. The CDR3 is 14 residues long. The CDR3 loop is CASSFVGTNTEAFF. The DNA for the CDR3 is TGTGCCAGCAGCTTTGTAGGTACGAACACTGAAGCTTTCTTT. Full variable domain (remainder filled in from reference TRBV11-2 and TRBJ1-1): EAGVAQSPRYKIIEKRQSVAFWCNPISGHATLYWYQQILGQGPKLLIQFQNNGVVDDSQLPKDRFSAERLKGVDSTLKIQPAKLEDSAVYLCASSFVGTNTEAFFGQGTRLTVV.

The chain joins TRBV7-6 to TRBJ2-1; D remains unclear. This CDR3 comprises 12 residues. Trimming cost V 4 bases and J 7 bases, with 8 bases left between them. Looked up from germline, CDR1 is SGHVS and CDR2 is FNYEAQ. The CDR3 DNA is TGTGCCAGCAGCTCCCTTCGGAATGAGCAGTTCTTC. Its translation is CASSSLRNEQFF. The variable domain in full, completed from reference TRBV7-6 and TRBJ2-1, reads GAGVSQSPRYKVTKRGQDVALRCDPISGHVSLYWYRQALGQGPEFLTYFNYEAQQDKSGLPNDRFSAERPEGSISTLTIQRTEQRDSAMYRCASSSLRNEQFFGPGTRLTVL.

The rearrangement uses TRBV5-1 and TRBJ2-2; TRBD1 matches at 9 bases. CDR3 length: 15 amino acids. The germline gives CDR1 SGHRS, CDR2 YFSETQ. V lost 4 bases, J lost 5 bases, and 6 bases stayed unmatched. The DNA for the CDR3 is TGCGCCAGCAGCCCACTGACAGGGGGGACCGGGGAGCTGTTTTTT. As protein: CASSPLTGGTGELFF. The full variable domain, with the rest looked up from reference TRBV5-1 and TRBJ2-2, is KAGVTQTPRYLIKTRGQQVTLSCSPISGHRSVSWYQQTPGQGLQFLFEYFSETQRNKGNFPGRFSGRQFSNSRSEMNVSTLELGDSALYLCASSPLTGGTGELFFGEGSRLTVL.

This clone was observed a few times. The chain employs TRBV30 and TRBJ1-1, with a tentative D call TRBD1 (5 bases). Looked up from germline, CDR1 is GTSNPN and CDR2 is SVGIG (reference sequence). The CDR3 is made up of 13 amino acids. V lost 4 bases, J lost 10 bases, and 19 bases lay in between. CDR3 protein: CAWKLEGSRGAFF. DNA of the CDR3: TGTGCCTGGAAACTCGAGGGGTCTCGGGGAGCTTTCTTT.

This chain connects TRBV7-9 to TRBJ2-7; 7 bases are shared with TRBD1. The ends lost 5 bases at V and 2 bases at J; junction bases unmatched: 6. Germline V gene data show CDR1 as SEHNR and CDR2 as FQNEAQ (reference sequence). The CDR3 contains 14 residues. CDR3 region: CASSPTGNPYEQYF. CDR3 nucleotides: TGTGCCAGCAGCCCGACAGGGAACCCCTACGAGCAGTACTTC.

The chain links TRBV2 to TRBJ2-7, with a tentative D call TRBD1 (5 bases). Trimming cost V 7 bases and J 6 bases, with 16 bases left between them. The CDR3 length is 13 residues. Germline V gene lookup returns CDR1 SNHLY and CDR2 FYNNEI. DNA of the CDR3: TGTGCCAGCATTAAATCAGGGTCACGCGAGCAGTACTTC. As protein: CASIKSGSREQYF.

The chain recombines TRBV11-3 with TRBJ2-5; D remains unclear. V lost 1 base, J lost 4 bases, and 7 bases lay in between. Germline-derived CDR1 and CDR2 are SGHNT and YENEEA. This CDR3 contains 13 residues. Written as DNA, the CDR3 is TGTGCCAGCAGCTTAGGAAACACAGAGACCCAGTACTTC. Its protein product is CASSLGNTETQYF.

V and J are TRBV28 and TRBJ2-7; 13 nucleotides align to TRBD2. The V segment lost 6 bases and the J segment 6 bases; nucleotides outside the gene matches: 11. The CDR3 loop spans 16 amino acids. Per the germline V gene, CDR1 is MDHEN and CDR2 is SYDVKM. The CDR3 nucleotides are TGTGCCAGCAGCCCTATCACTAGCGGGAGGGCCGTCGAGCAGTACTTC. Translating gives CASSPITSGRAVEQYF.

The chain uses TRBV7-6 and TRBJ1-5, with D possibly being TRBD1 (5 bases). The CDR3 runs to 15 residues. Germline CDR1 reads SGHVS; CDR2 reads FNYEAQ. V was clipped by 5 bases and J by 2 bases, with 13 bases between them. For the CDR3, the DNA is TGTGCCAGCAGCAAGCATCAGGGCGGCAATCAGCCCCAGCATTTT. Its translation is CASSKHQGGNQPQHF.

The count of this clone is one. The chain joins TRBV11-2 to TRBJ2-3; D may be TRBD1 (5 bases). With 1 base removed from V and 7 bases from J, the gap between germline ends came to 18 bases. Germline V gene data show CDR1 as SGHAT and CDR2 as FQNNGV. The CDR3 is 16 amino acids. CDR3 loop: CASSLAVGARLNTQYF. CDR3 DNA: TGTGCCAGCAGCTTAGCCGTTGGGGCCCGCCTGAATACGCAGTATTTT.

The rearrangement uses TRBV9 and TRBJ1-2; tentatively, D is TRBD1 (5 bases). The germline CDR1 and CDR2 sequences are SGDLS and YYNGEE. V lost 0 bases and J 4 bases, leaving 10 bases between the germline ends. The CDR3 has 14 residues. This CDR3 reads CASSVGAGRYGYTF. As DNA, the CDR3 is TGTGCCAGCAGCGTAGGGGCAGGGCGCTATGGCTACACCTTC.

This rearrangement joins TRBV7-2 to TRBJ2-7; maybe TRBD2 (5 bases). The CDR3 length is 15 residues. V was clipped by 5 bases and J by 3 bases, with 17 bases between them. Germline loops: CDR1 SGHTA, CDR2 FQGNSA. In nucleotides, the CDR3 is TGTGCCAGCAGCCCCGACCGGGGAACTGGCTACGAGCAGTACTTC. This translates into CASSPDRGTGYEQYF.

The chain employs TRBV5-6 and TRBJ2-3; D is ambiguous. Trimming pared 0 bases from V and 0 bases from J, leaving 8 bases between. The CDR3 extends over 15 amino acids. Per germline, CDR1 SGHDT and CDR2 YYEEEE. The CDR3 protein is CASSLVVQSTDTQYF. In DNA form, the CDR3 reads TGTGCCAGCAGCTTGGTGGTTCAAAGCACAGATACGCAGTATTTT.

The rearrangement links TRBV29-1 to TRBJ2-7; D remains unclear. The V gene lost 7 bases and the J gene lost 6 bases, with 16 bases spanning the gap. The CDR3 totals 12 residues. Germline-derived CDR1 and CDR2 are SQVTM and ANQGSEA. The chain's CDR3 is CSGFSPLGEQYF. The CDR3 DNA reads as TGCAGCGGGTTCTCTCCCCTCGGCGAGCAGTACTTC.

J is TRBJ2-2 and V is TRBV7-9, with D perhaps TRBD1 (6 bases). Trimming cost V 5 bases and J 5 bases, with 18 bases left between them. Germline V lookup: CDR1 SEHNR, CDR2 FQNEAQ (reference sequence). The CDR3 loop spans 16 amino acids. The CDR3 DNA sequence: TGTGCCAGCAGCCATCCGTCAGGGGTTGGTACCGGGGAGCTGTTTTTT. Translating it yields CASSHPSGVGTGELFF.

The sample holds a few counts of this clone. J is TRBJ1-5 and V is TRBV30, with D perhaps TRBD1 (6 bases). The CDR3 runs to 12 residues. Trimming pared 2 bases from V and 6 bases from J, leaving 8 bases between. Germline V gene sequence: CDR1 GTSNPN, CDR2 SVGIG (reference sequence). The chain's CDR3 is CAWSLQGQPQHF. The CDR3 DNA reads TGTGCCTGGAGTTTACAGGGTCAGCCCCAGCATTTT.

The V and J genes are TRBV5-1 and TRBJ1-2; D is ambiguous. The V and J ends lost 0 bases and 8 bases respectively, with 5 bases between them. The CDR3 runs 11 residues. From germline, CDR1 is SGHRS and CDR2 YFSETQ. The CDR3, as DNA: TGCGCCAGCAGCTTGGCGGGCGGCTACACCTTC. It encodes CASSLAGGYTF.

V usage is TRBV5-6 and J usage is TRBJ1-1; no firm D call. This CDR3 region has 14 residues. Germline CDR1 reads SGHDT; CDR2 reads YYEEEE. Trimming took 4 bases from V and 1 from J, leaving 11 bases between them. The CDR3 DNA is TGTGCCAGCAGCGCCACCTTATCGAACACTGAAGCTTTCTTT. Translation: CASSATLSNTEAFF. Complete variable domain (other parts from reference TRBV5-6 and TRBJ1-1): DAGVTQSPTHLIKTRGQQVTLRCSPKSGHDTVSWYQQALGQGPQFIFQYYEEEERQRGNFPDRFSGHQFPNYSSELNVNALLLGDSALYLCASSATLSNTEAFFGQGTRLTVV.

The chain is built from TRBV10-3 and TRBJ2-7; 10 nucleotides align to TRBD1. Germline V gene data show CDR1 as ENHRY and CDR2 as SYGVKD. The V segment lost 6 bases and the J segment 5 bases; nucleotides outside the gene matches: 7. The CDR3 extends over 14 amino acids. CDR3 sequence: CAIRPGQGSHEQYF. The CDR3, as DNA: TGTGCCATCAGGCCGGGACAGGGGTCCCACGAGCAGTACTTC.